This T cell receptor (beta chain) comes out of a study of T cells in Graves' hyperthyroidism and ophthalmopathy. Findings of the study overall: Ophthalmopathy onset followed model prediction by a median approximately seven months.

Amplification of TCR beta CDR3 regions used RNA as the template. The TCR CDR3 was amplified in a first-round RT-PCR using the HTBI primer set. TCRdb redid the calling of the multiplex PCR reads with MiXCR, one entry per CDR3 protein. Here the sample spans hundreds of thousands of distinct CDR3 sequences, roughly 40% being singletons. Concerning this clonotype: Its specificity is unknown. At one boundary the junction diverges from the germline segment, which might be a read error.

No progression to ophthalmopathy during 18 months of follow-up defined stable disease. Pregnant or lactating patients were excluded, as were those with uncontrolled infection or other autoimmune disease. Input material: blood. This receptor was obtained from a man aged 18 to 30 with Graves' hyperthyroidism.

The CDR3 here is CASSDGGAYEQFF. The CDR3 DNA sequence: TGTGCTAGCAGCGACGGGGGGGCCTATGAGCAGTTCTTC. V usage is TRBV7-9 and J usage is TRBJ2-1; 8 bases align to TRBD2. This CDR3 is 13 amino acids long. From germline, CDR1 is SEHNR and CDR2 FQNEAQ (reference sequence).